Each of the 15 T cell receptor beta chains below was sequenced from the same sample in a study of blood T cell repertoires in COVID-19. Assay used: immunoSEQ multiplex PCR; TCRdb lists only in-frame clones, some missing. The data hold under 200,000 clones, with roughly 80% observed a single time. The source material was peripheral blood. The source of these receptors is a man younger than 35 with active or convalescent COVID-19.

The count of this clone is one. The chain couples TRBV3-1 (or the pseudogene TRBV3-2) to TRBJ2-1; 16 bases align to TRBD2. This CDR3 spans 19 amino acids. Losses at the gene ends were 4 bases for V and 7 bases for J; bases not matched to a gene: 13. The germline V gene has CDR1 LGHDT and CDR2 YNNKEL (reference sequence). The CDR3 nucleotides are TGTGCCAGCAGCCCTACAAGGGGACTAGCGGGGGGGCCTCGGAATGAGCAGTTCTTC. It translates to CASSPTRGLAGGPRNEQFF.

This chain uses TRBV19 with TRBJ1-2, with TRBD1 matching 7 bases. The junction had 11 bases not matched to a gene; V was cut back by 6 bases and J by 4 bases. Per germline, CDR1 LNHDA and CDR2 SQIVND (reference sequence). The CDR3 contains 15 residues. CDR3 DNA: TGTGCCAGTAGAGCCAAACAGGGGTTTTTCTATGGCTACACCTTC. Encoded protein: CASRAKQGFFYGYTF.

V gene TRBV6-4 combines with J gene TRBJ2-1; 8 nucleotides agree with TRBD1. CDR3 length: 16 amino acids. Trimming at V came to 4 bases and at J to 6 bases, leaving 11 bases not matched to a gene. The germline V gene encodes CDR1 MRHNA and CDR2 SNTAGT. CDR3 bases: TGTGCCAGCAGTGTCTTAGGACAGGGATCGGGCAATGAGCAGTTCTTC. Protein: CASSVLGQGSGNEQFF.

The rearrangement uses TRBV3-1 (or the pseudogene TRBV3-2) and TRBJ2-2, with a tentative D call TRBD2 (7 bases). The germline V gene has CDR1 LGHDT and CDR2 YNNKEL (reference sequence). Trimming stripped 4 bases from V and 8 bases from J, with 17 bases between. The CDR3 totals 15 residues. CDR3 sequence: CASSLLGGPGGELFF. CDR3 nucleotides: TGTGCCAGCAGCCTATTGGGGGGGCCAGGAGGGGAGCTGTTTTTT.

The J gene is TRBJ2-6, the V gene TRBV18, with 7 bases fitting TRBD1. Germline lookup yields CDR1 KGHSH and CDR2 LQKENI. Trimming took 2 bases from V and 4 from J; bases not matched to a gene: 11. The CDR3 runs 18 residues. In DNA, the CDR3 is TGTGCCAGCTCACCAACGGGACAGACTTTCTCGGGGGCCAACGTCCTGACTTTC. It yields the protein CASSPTGQTFSGANVLTF.

This clone has a single count. Written as DNA, the CDR3 is TGTGCCAGTAGCATCGCGGGACAGGTGAGCAATCAGCCCCAGCATTTT. It yields the protein CASSIAGQVSNQPQHF. The chain links TRBV19 to TRBJ1-5, with 8 bases matching TRBD1. The germline V gene has CDR1 LNHDA and CDR2 SQIVND (reference sequence). This CDR3 spans 16 amino acids. After removal of 6 bases from V and 1 base from J, the junction contained 8 bases not matched to a gene.

The J gene is TRBJ1-5, the V gene TRBV5-1; 7 positions agree with TRBD1. This CDR3 has 14 residues. Germline CDR1 is SGHRS and CDR2 is YFSETQ. Trimming cost V 8 bases and J 3 bases; bases outside gene matches: 8. The CDR3 sequence: CASWRQGHNQPQHF. CDR3 nucleotides: TGCGCCAGTTGGAGACAGGGTCACAATCAGCCCCAGCATTTT.

The gene calls are TRBV19 and TRBJ2-7; 9 bases align to TRBD1. The length of the CDR3 is 16 residues. From germline, CDR1 is LNHDA and CDR2 SQIVND (reference sequence). With V trimmed by 5 bases and J by 0 bases, 8 bases remained unmatched. The DNA of the CDR3 is TGTGCCAGTAGTGGGACAGGGTCCAGGAGCTCCTACGAGCAGTACTTC. This codes for CASSGTGSRSSYEQYF.

The chain couples TRBV12-3 or TRBV12-4 to TRBJ2-7; D is perhaps TRBD2 (5 bases). Trimming took 5 bases from V and 3 from J, leaving 5 bases between them. This CDR3 has 11 amino acids. CDR3 DNA: TGTGCCAGCAGTGCGGGCTACGAGCAGTACTTC. It is translated as CASSAGYEQYF.

CDR3 amino acids: CSSGQYTDTQYF. The CDR3 DNA follows: TGCAGCTCGGGACAGTACACAGATACGCAGTATTTT. This rearrangement joins TRBV29-1 to TRBJ2-3, with 7 bases that match TRBD1. The germline V gene has CDR1 SQVTM and CDR2 ANQGSEA. With V trimmed by 8 bases and J by 2 bases, 4 bases remained unmatched. This CDR3 comprises 12 residues.

This clone appeared a single time. The V and J genes are TRBV2 and TRBJ1-3, with D hard to call. V shed 2 bases and J shed 0 bases, with 8 bases lying between them. Germline loops: CDR1 SNHLY, CDR2 FYNNEI. CDR3 length: 15 amino acids. The CDR3 loop reads CASSEFHSSGNTIYF. The CDR3 region has the DNA TGTGCCAGCAGTGAATTCCACAGCTCTGGAAACACCATATATTTT.

V gene TRBV28 combines with J gene TRBJ2-7; 9 positions match TRBD1. In germline, CDR1 is MDHEN, CDR2 SYDVKM. V was clipped by 3 bases and J by 7 bases; unmatched bases: 31. The length of the CDR3 is 22 residues. In DNA, the CDR3 is TGTGCCAGCAGTTTCGTCGTCGCCGCCAGCTTCGTCGGGACAGGGAACTTTTTGGAGCAGTACTTC. As protein: CASSFVVAASFVGTGNFLEQYF.

This clone appeared a single time. This rearrangement joins TRBV15 to TRBJ2-3; 12 bases fit TRBD1. Germline V gene data show CDR1 as LNHNV and CDR2 as YYDKDF (reference sequence). V trimming: 3 bases; J trimming: 4 bases; junction bases outside the gene matches: 5. The CDR3 spans 16 residues. CDR3 sequence (DNA): TGTGCCACCAGCAGGGCCGGGACAGGGGGCCCAGATACGCAGTATTTT. Translated: CATSRAGTGGPDTQYF.

The chain couples TRBV19 to TRBJ1-5; D not certain. CDR1 LNHDA and CDR2 SQIVND come from the germline V gene (reference sequence). The CDR3 is made up of 17 amino acids. V was clipped by 3 bases and J by 11 bases, with 26 bases between them. The CDR3 DNA reads TGTGCCAGTAGTATCGGGAGCGCTGTCGGGCTTTATCGGACCCAGCATTTT. Its protein product is CASSIGSAVGLYRTQHF.

The chain uses TRBV29-1 and TRBJ1-1, with D uncertain. Per germline, CDR1 SQVTM and CDR2 ANQGSEA. The ends were cut back, 2 bases at V and 0 bases at J, with 10 bases in the middle. CDR3 length: 14 amino acids. For the CDR3, the DNA is TGCAGCGTTGAACGCTACACTATGAACACTGAAGCTTTCTTT. Its protein product is CSVERYTMNTEAFF.